These T cell receptor beta chains were read from a single sample in a study of T cells in localized non-small cell lung cancer. Repertoires were generated with immunoSEQ multiplex PCR, while TCRdb's copy carries only in-frame clones and drops some. The sample has roughly 53,000 clones; approximately 83% are singletons. Specimen: peripheral blood mononuclear cells, collected before any cancer treatment. The receptor source for this set is a man aged 35 to 69 with stage III lung adenocarcinoma. The CDR3 runs from the conserved cysteine through the conserved F or W. A D gene is named only where the DNA matches it firmly. The size field is filled for only some rows; it gives once, few, many or a size class.

>NA|TRBV19|TRBJ2-7|TRBD1
CASRDGQGGTSEQYF
TGTGCCAGTAGGGACGGACAGGGGGGGACGAGCGAGCAGTACTTC
>NA|TRBV7-9|TRBJ1-1|TRBD1
CASSRGEGAGTEAFF
TGTGCCAGCAGCCGGGGAGAGGGGGCGGGCACTGAAGCTTTCTTT
>NA|TRBV27|TRBJ1-2|NA
CASSPNLGPDYGYTF
TGTGCCAGCAGTCCAAACCTCGGGCCAGACTATGGCTACACCTTC
>NA|TRBV19|TRBJ2-3|TRBD1
CASSIETLRQGSTDTQYF
TGTGCCAGTAGTATAGAGACCCTCCGACAGGGAAGCACAGATACGCAGTATTTT
>NA|TRBV29-1|TRBJ2-2|TRBD2
CSAQAGPMSGELFF
TGCAGCGCCCAAGCGGGGCCAATGTCCGGGGAGCTGTTTTTT
>once|TRBV18|TRBJ1-3|NA
CASSPPRAESSGNTIYF
TGTGCCAGCTCACCACCTAGGGCGGAGAGCTCTGGAAACACCATATATTTT
>NA|TRBV19|TRBJ2-3|TRBD2
CASSRLAGTDTQYF
TGTGCCAGTAGCAGACTAGCGGGCACAGATACGCAGTATTTT
>NA|TRBV7-7|TRBJ2-1|NA
CASSLGAGHSDEQFF
TGTGCCAGCAGCTTAGGGGCGGGACACTCCGATGAGCAGTTCTTC
>NA|TRBV29-1|TRBJ2-5|NA
CSAPGGSQETQYF
TGCAGCGCCCCCGGGGGCAGCCAAGAGACCCAGTACTTC
>NA|TRBV19|TRBJ2-5|NA
CASSISHLYQETQYF
TGTGCCAGTAGTATAAGTCACCTGTACCAAGAGACCCAGTACTTC
>NA|TRBV27|TRBJ2-1|NA
CASSPDRNYNEQFF
TGTGCCAGCAGTCCGGACAGAAACTACAATGAGCAGTTCTTC
>NA|TRBV6-6|TRBJ1-4|NA
CASSYRGPATNEKLFF
TGTGCCAGCAGTTACCGAGGACCCGCAACTAATGAAAAACTGTTTTTT
>NA|TRBV5-6|TRBJ2-3|NA
CASSSYSYGSTDTQYF
TGTGCCAGCAGCTCGTACTCATACGGGAGCACAGATACGCAGTATTTT
>NA|TRBV19|TRBJ2-7|NA
CASSRSFPTYEQYF
TGTGCCAGTAGTAGGTCTTTCCCTACCTACGAGCAGTACTTC
>NA|TRBV7-9|TRBJ2-7|TRBD2
CASSSGAGAYEQYF
TGTGCCAGCAGCTCCGGGGCGGGGGCCTACGAGCAGTACTTC
>NA|TRBV7-6|TRBJ2-1|TRBD1
CASSLVSFWQGARDEQFF
TGTGCCAGCAGCTTAGTGAGCTTCTGGCAGGGGGCGCGGGATGAGCAGTTCTTC
>NA|TRBV15|TRBJ2-1|TRBD2
CATRTSGSIANEQFF
TGTGCCACCCGGACTAGCGGGAGTATTGCCAATGAGCAGTTCTTC
>NA|TRBV13|TRBJ1-4|NA
CASSLGRADEKLFF
TGTGCCAGCAGCTTGGGCAGGGCGGACGAAAAACTGTTTTTT
>NA|TRBV4-2|TRBJ1-3|NA
CASSPEGLGNTIYF
TGTGCCAGCAGCCCCGAGGGACTTGGAAACACCATATATTTT
>few|TRBV14|TRBJ2-2|TRBD2
CASSRLAGAAGELFF
TGTGCCAGCAGTCGACTAGCGGGAGCGGCCGGGGAGCTGTTTTTT
>few|TRBV18|TRBJ2-1|TRBD2
CASSSGTSGLNEQFF
TGTGCCAGCTCATCCGGGACTAGCGGGTTAAATGAGCAGTTCTTC
>NA|TRBV7-6|TRBJ1-2|NA
CASSSPEDYGYTF
TGTGCCAGCAGCTCTCCAGAGGACTATGGCTACACCTTC
>NA|TRBV4-3|TRBJ1-2|NA
CASSQATEGRVGYTF
TGCGCCAGCAGCCAAGCCACGGAGGGGCGGGTTGGCTACACCTTC
>NA|TRBV27|TRBJ2-7|NA
CASSLSPGAYEQYF
TGTGCCAGCAGTTTATCCCCAGGGGCCTACGAGCAGTACTTC
>NA|TRBV7-9|TRBJ2-1|NA
CASSSLAAGDEQFF
TGTGCCAGCAGCTCCTTAGCGGCCGGGGATGAGCAGTTCTTC
>NA|TRBV5-1|TRBJ2-3|NA
CASSFQASSTDTQYF
TGCGCCAGCAGCTTCCAGGCCTCTAGCACAGATACGCAGTATTTT
>NA|TRBV6-1|TRBJ2-7|NA
CASSPGTYEQYF
TGTGCCAGCAGCCCGGGGACCTACGAGCAGTACTTC
>NA|TRBV7-9|TRBJ2-7|NA
CASSQVDGEQYF
TGTGCCAGCAGCCAAGTGGATGGCGAGCAGTACTTC
>NA|TRBV14|TRBJ1-5|TRBD1
CASSQSTGNQPQHF
TGTGCCAGCAGCCAGTCGACAGGGAATCAGCCCCAGCATTTT
>NA|TRBV11-2|TRBJ1-1|NA
CASSLELGGTEAFF
TGTGCCAGCAGCTTAGAATTGGGGGGCACTGAAGCTTTCTTT
>few|TRBV2|TRBJ2-3|NA
CAIARDTSTDTQYF
TGTGCCATCGCCCGGGACACTAGCACAGATACGCAGTATTTT
>NA|TRBV13|TRBJ1-4|TRBD1
CASSLGRDRVQKLFF
TGTGCCAGCAGCTTAGGCCGGGACAGGGTTCAGAAACTGTTTTTT
>once|TRBV6-1|TRBJ2-1|TRBD2
CASSEAPSGMFEQFF
TGTGCCAGCAGTGAAGCGCCTAGCGGGATGTTTGAGCAGTTCTTC
>NA|TRBV6-5|TRBJ2-7|NA
CASSYAGHLGEQYF
TGTGCCAGCAGTTATGCGGGACACCTCGGCGAGCAGTACTTC
>NA|TRBV19|TRBJ2-5|NA
CASMRTRAGRETQYF
TGTGCCAGTATGAGGACACGGGCGGGGCGAGAGACCCAGTACTTC
>NA|TRBV5-1|TRBJ2-7|TRBD1
CASSSGTGGLGQYF
TGCGCCAGCAGCTCCGGGACAGGTGGCCTGGGGCAGTACTTC
>NA|TRBV29-1|TRBJ2-5|NA
CSGTGSGQETQYF
TGCAGCGGAACAGGGTCGGGGCAAGAGACCCAGTACTTC
>once|TRBV6-4|TRBJ2-1|NA
CASSDPGAGHNEQFF
TGTGCCAGCAGTGACCCCGGGGCCGGCCACAATGAGCAGTTCTTC
>NA|TRBV11-1|TRBJ1-6|NA
CASSRTGNNSPLHF
TGTGCCAGCAGCCGCACAGGGAATAATTCACCCCTCCACTTT
>NA|TRBV11-2|TRBJ2-2|NA
CASSLPGTGELFF
TGTGCCAGCAGCCTTCCGGGGACCGGGGAGCTGTTTTTT
>NA|TRBV7-9|TRBJ2-1|NA
CASKRQADNEQFF
TGTGCCAGCAAGCGACAGGCTGACAATGAGCAGTTCTTC
>few|TRBV5-6|TRBJ2-5|NA
CASSLGGQETQYF
TGTGCCAGCAGCTTGGGAGGACAAGAGACCCAGTACTTC